This T cell receptor (beta chain) was obtained from a study of blood T cells in healthy people across ages. Isolated PBMCs totaled at least 7 million in each sample. Then a second PCR, running roughly 7 to 11 cycles, was carried out with a sample-barcoded 5' primer and a J-beta primer mix. Tagging of each cDNA molecule was performed by a template-switch adaptor with 12 random nucleotides. TCRdb redid the calling of the 5' RACE reads with MiXCR, one entry per CDR3 protein. The sample carries about 780,000 distinct CDR3 sequences, around 50% recorded once. In its sample, this clonotype was seen a few times. The sequence derives from an elderly man in good health. Sequenced material: blood.

This CDR3 is CASSQDRGGGPQETQYF. The CDR3 nucleotides read TGCGCCAGCAGCCAAGATAGAGGGGGGGGTCCCCAAGAGACCCAGTACTTC. The rearrangement links TRBV4-3 to TRBJ2-5; weak D call: TRBD2 (7 bases). V was cut by 0 bases and J by 1 base, with 15 bases left in between. Germline CDR1 and CDR2: LGHNA and YSLEER. This CDR3 has 17 amino acids.